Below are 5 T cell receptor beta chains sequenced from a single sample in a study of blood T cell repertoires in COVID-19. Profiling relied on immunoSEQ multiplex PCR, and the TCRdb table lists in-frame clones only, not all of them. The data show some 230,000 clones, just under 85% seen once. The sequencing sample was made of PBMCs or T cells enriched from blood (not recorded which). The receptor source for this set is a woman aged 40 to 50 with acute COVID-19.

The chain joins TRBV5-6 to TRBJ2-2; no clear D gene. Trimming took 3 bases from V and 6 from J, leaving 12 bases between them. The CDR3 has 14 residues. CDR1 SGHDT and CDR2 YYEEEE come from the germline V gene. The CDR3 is CASSYRSKPGELFF. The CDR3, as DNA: TGTGCCAGCAGCTACAGAAGTAAGCCCGGGGAGCTGTTTTTT.

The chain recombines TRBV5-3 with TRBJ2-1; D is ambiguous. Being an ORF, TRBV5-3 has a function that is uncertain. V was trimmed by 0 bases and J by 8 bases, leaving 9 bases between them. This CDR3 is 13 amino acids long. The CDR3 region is CARSLGLSDEQFF. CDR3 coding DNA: TGTGCCAGAAGCTTGGGACTGAGCGATGAGCAGTTCTTC.

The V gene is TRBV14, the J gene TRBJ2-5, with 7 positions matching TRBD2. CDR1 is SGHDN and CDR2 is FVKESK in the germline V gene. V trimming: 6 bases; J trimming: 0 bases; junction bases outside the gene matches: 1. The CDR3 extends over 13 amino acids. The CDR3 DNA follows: TGTGCCAGCAGGGGGACTAACCAAGAGACCCAGTACTTC. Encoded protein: CASRGTNQETQYF. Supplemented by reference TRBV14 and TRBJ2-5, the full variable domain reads EAGVTQFPSHSVIEKGQTVTLRCDPISGHDNLYWYRRVMGKEIKFLLHFVKESKQDESGMPNNRFLAERTGGTYSTLKVQPAELEDSGVYFCASRGTNQETQYFGPGTRLLVL.

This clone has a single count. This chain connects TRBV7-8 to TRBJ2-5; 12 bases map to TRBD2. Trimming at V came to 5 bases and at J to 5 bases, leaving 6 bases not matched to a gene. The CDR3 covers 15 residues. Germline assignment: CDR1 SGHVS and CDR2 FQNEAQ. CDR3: CASSPTSGSGETQYF. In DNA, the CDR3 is TGTGCCAGCAGCCCGACTAGCGGGAGTGGGGAGACCCAGTACTTC.

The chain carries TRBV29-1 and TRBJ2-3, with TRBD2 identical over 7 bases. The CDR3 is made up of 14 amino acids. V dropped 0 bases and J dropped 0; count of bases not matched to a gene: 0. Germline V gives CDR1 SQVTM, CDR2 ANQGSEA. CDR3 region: CSVEERESTDTQYF. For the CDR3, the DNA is TGCAGCGTTGAAGAGCGGGAGAGCACAGATACGCAGTATTTT.